This TCR beta chain comes out of a study of OX40 agonist ivuxolimab in advanced cancers. Study at large: Patients achieving partial responses numbered three: one hepatocellular carcinoma case and two cutaneous melanoma cases.

The J segment lost 2 bases and the V segment lost 6 bases, leaving 7 bases of the junction unmatched. Germline CDR1 SGHRS, CDR2 YFSETQ. CDR3 length: 14 residues. Measured with immunoSEQ multiplex PCR; TCRdb has only the in-frame clones, and not every one. The sample includes more than 100,000 clones, approximately 90% of them seen just once. The clonotype was recovered from an adult with an advanced solid tumor such as melanoma, head and neck, liver or kidney cancer. The V call is TRBV5-1, the J call TRBJ2-5, with TRBD1 matching over 7 bases. Material: CD4+ or CD8+ T cells sorted from blood, obtained in a trial of the OX40 agonist ivuxolimab. The CDR3 DNA sequence: TGCGCCAGCACCATTGGGACAGCTCAAGAGACCCAGTACTTC. Translated, it gives CASTIGTAQETQYF.